A selection of T cell receptor beta chains follows, all from one sample in a study of shared clonotypes between healthy human individuals. Assay: immunoSEQ multiplex PCR; the TCRdb copy retains only in-frame clones and omits some. This table holds 2 million to 2.5 million clones, around 92% found once. The sequenced sample was naive CD4+ T cells from PBMCs. Source of these receptors: a man younger than 35 in good health. Some clones in this sample may be carry-over from other donors' samples. Both conserved end residues are part of each CDR3. A D gene is named only where the DNA matches it firmly. Part of the rows lack a size; the others show once, few, many or a class for expanded clones.

>.|TRBJ1-6|.|TRBV28
TGTGCCAGCAGACCAACAGGGACCTATAATTCACCCCTCCACTTT
CASRPTGTYNSPLHF
>.|TRBJ2-7|TRBD2|TRBV5-4
TGTGCCAGCAGCTTGGGAGGGCTAGCGGGGAGCTCCTACGAGCAGTACTTC
CASSLGGLAGSSYEQYF
>.|TRBJ2-7|.|TRBV5-1
TGCGCCAGCGCCCGCCCCGGGAGCTACGAGCAGTACTTC
CASARPGSYEQYF
>.|TRBJ2-3|TRBD2|TRBV4-3
TGCGCCAGCAGCCAAGATTGGCTAGCGGGAGGTCGGGATACGCAGTATTTT
CASSQDWLAGGRDTQYF
>.|TRBJ2-7|TRBD1|TRBV13
TGTGCCAGCAGCCAGACAGGGGGCGACGAGCAGTACTTC
CASSQTGGDEQYF
>.|TRBJ2-1|.|TRBV5-1
TGCGCCAGCAGCTTGGCCGGGACTCCTGGCGATGAGCAGTTCTTC
CASSLAGTPGDEQFF
>.|TRBJ2-7|TRBD2|TRBV9
TGTGCCAGCAGCGCTCGGACTAGCGGATCCTACGAGCAGTACTTC
CASSARTSGSYEQYF
>once|TRBJ2-7|TRBD1|TRBV6-1
TGTGCCAGCAGTGGGACAGGGGGCCCTACTGGGGAGCAGTACTTC
CASSGTGGPTGEQYF
>.|TRBJ2-1|.|TRBV27
TGTGCCAGCAGTCCCTTCCTCCTAGCGTCAGTCGGCGACAATGAGCAGTTCTTC
CASSPFLLASVGDNEQFF
>.|TRBJ1-1|.|TRBV29-1
TGCAGCGTTGAGGCCCTTATGAACACTGAAGCTTTCTTT
CSVEALMNTEAFF
>.|TRBJ2-7|TRBD1|TRBV29-1
TGCAGCGTGATCTCAGGGGGCGGCTTCGAGCAGTACTTC
CSVISGGGFEQYF
>.|TRBJ1-1|.|TRBV11-2
TGTGCCAGCAGCACACAACAGGGCGCGAACACTGAAGCTTTCTTT
CASSTQQGANTEAFF
>.|TRBJ2-3|TRBD2|TRBV9
TGTGCCAGCAGCGTAGAAGCGGGAGTCTTTGTTACGCAGTATTTT
CASSVEAGVFVTQYF
>.|TRBJ2-1|.|TRBV10-3
TGTGCCATCCAAAGGGACTCCAGGGGTGAGCAGTTCTTC
CAIQRDSRGEQFF